There are many counts of the clone carrying this T cell receptor beta chain. Its antigen remains unidentified. Researchers prepared the TCRbeta library using unique molecular identifiers, the study reports. Using its own MiXCR run on the PCR reads, TCRdb lists one record per CDR3 protein. The sample records around 490,000 distinct CDR3 sequences, about an eighth being singletons. These data are taken from a study of T-cell reconstitution after alpha-beta-depleted transplantation in children. The CDR3 contains 12 residues. V dropped 8 bases and J dropped 0 bases, with 7 bases sitting between them. Notes on the study in general: Expanded graft clones, several hundred of them, were reportedly the source of alpha-beta T cells about two months after transplant.

The sequencing here drew on PBMCs, mostly from graft donor cells, taken 180 days after TCRalphabeta/CD19-depleted stem cell transplant. This clonotype was sampled from a female patient aged 2-15 years who had a stem cell transplant for aplastic anemia, so the T cells may come from the graft donor. This chain links TRBV12-3 or TRBV12-4 with TRBJ1-1, with a weak D call TRBD1 (5 bases). The chain's CDR3 is CASRGMNTEAFF. In DNA, the CDR3 is TGTGCCAGCCGGGGGATGAACACTGAAGCTTTCTTT.